The 19 T cell receptor beta chains below all came from one sample that was sequenced in a study. Cells sorted as Tregs were CD4+, CD25+ and CD127-/low. TCRdb analysed the 5' RACE reads with MiXCR anew, one entry per CDR3 protein. Of 62,000 or so distinct CDR3 sequences in the sample, approximately 26% are singletons; the top ten hold less than 2.5%. The source material was tumor-infiltrating Tregs sorted from the breast tumor. The receptors here all came from a female donor with breast cancer.

There are many counts of this clonotype. The CDR3 is CASSSRFTEAFF. For the CDR3, the DNA is TGTGCCAGCAGTTCTCGGTTTACTGAAGCTTTCTTT. The rearrangement links TRBV6-6 to TRBJ1-1; no reliable D call. Looked up from germline, CDR1 is MNHNY and CDR2 is SVGAGI (reference sequence). The CDR3 has 12 residues. V was cut by 4 bases and J by 5 bases, with 8 bases left in between.

This rearrangement joins TRBV3-1 to TRBJ1-1, with 9 bases matching TRBD1. The J segment lost 6 bases and the V segment lost 4 bases, leaving 3 bases of the junction unmatched. Germline CDR1 is LGHDT and CDR2 is YNNKEL (reference sequence). The CDR3 has 13 residues. CDR3: CASSLTGGPEAFF. For the CDR3, the DNA is TGTGCCAGCAGCCTGACAGGGGGGCCTGAAGCTTTCTTT.

The rearrangement uses TRBV6-4 and TRBJ2-1; no firm D call. In germline, CDR1 is MRHNA, CDR2 SNTAGT. Trimming removed 3 bases at V and 0 bases at J, with 9 bases between. The CDR3 runs to 15 residues. CDR3 loop: CASSEEGSSYNEQFF. The CDR3 nucleotides read TGTGCCAGCAGTGAGGAAGGTAGCTCCTACAATGAGCAGTTCTTC.

V gene TRBV6-5 combines with J gene TRBJ2-3; D remains ambiguous. The V and J ends lost 6 bases and 1 base respectively, with 8 bases between them. Germline CDR1 and CDR2: MNHEY and SVGAGI. CDR3 length equals 13 residues. CDR3 DNA: TGTGCCAGCAGCCCTCTCGGCACAGATACGCAGTATTTT. Translation gives CASSPLGTDTQYF.

This clonotype has just a few counts. The chain recombines TRBV6-1 with TRBJ2-7; weak D call: TRBD2 (5 bases). V dropped 2 bases and J dropped 5 bases, with 16 bases sitting between them. Germline-derived CDR1 and CDR2 are MNHNS and SASEGT. The CDR3 spans 15 residues. CDR3 bases: TGTGCCAGCAGTGAATTGGGCGCCCCGGGGAACGAGCAGTACTTC. It translates to CASSELGAPGNEQYF.

This CDR3 is CSASMTRGTEAFF. CDR3 nucleotides: TGCAGTGCTTCAATGACGAGGGGCACTGAAGCTTTCTTT. J is TRBJ1-1 and V is TRBV20-1; D perhaps matches TRBD1 (5 bases). The CDR3 extends over 13 amino acids. Deletions cut 5 bases from V and 4 bases from J, with 14 bases between. The germline CDR1 and CDR2 sequences are DFQATT and SNEGSKA (reference sequence).

A remark on this clonotype: This may come from a read error, since a much larger clone is one base off. The chain carries TRBV6-5 and TRBJ2-2; D gene unclear. This CDR3 region has 15 residues. CDR1 MNHEY and CDR2 SVGAGI come from the germline V gene. The CDR3 DNA sequence: TGTGCCGGCAGTTATAGAGACAAACACACCGGGGAGCTGTTTTTT. As protein: CAGSYRDKHTGELFF.

V gene TRBV20-1 combines with J gene TRBJ2-7, with TRBD2 identical over 11 bases. V dropped 0 bases and J dropped 4; count of bases not matched to a gene: 8. There are 16 residues in the CDR3. Germline V CDR1 and CDR2: DFQATT, SNEGSKA (reference sequence). The CDR3 reads CSARDSGRALVYEQYF. DNA for the CDR3: TGCAGTGCTAGAGATAGCGGGAGGGCCCTCGTGTACGAGCAGTACTTC.

There are many counts of this clonotype. The genes are TRBV20-1 and TRBJ2-3, with D uncertain. This CDR3 contains 13 residues. CDR1 and CDR2 from the germline V gene are DFQATT and SNEGSKA (reference sequence). Trimming pared 3 bases from V and 2 bases from J, leaving 9 bases between. CDR3 residues: CSARFGNTDTQYF. DNA of the CDR3: TGCAGTGCTAGGTTTGGAAACACAGATACGCAGTATTTT.

The V call is TRBV20-1, the J call TRBJ2-7; 9 nucleotides line up with TRBD2. Germline assignment: CDR1 DFQATT and CDR2 SNEGSKA (reference sequence). Unmatched junction bases numbered 16, after V lost 0 bases and J lost 7 bases. The CDR3 has 17 residues. In nucleotides, the CDR3 is TGCAGTGCTAGAGATTTCGCGGGAGGAGCGGGAGGAAGGGAGCAGTACTTC. Protein product: CSARDFAGGAGGREQYF.

This rearrangement joins TRBV5-1 to TRBJ2-5; D gene ambiguous. V shed 5 bases and J shed 2 bases, with 16 bases lying between them. Germline V lookup: CDR1 SGHRS, CDR2 YFSETQ. CDR3 size: 15 residues. CDR3 bases: TGCGCCAGCAGTTCACCCCGCGGTACACAAGAGACCCAGTACTTC. Translation: CASSSPRGTQETQYF.

This clonotype came up many times. The chain couples TRBV28 to TRBJ2-5; D is ambiguous. Per the germline V gene, CDR1 is MDHEN and CDR2 is SYDVKM. This CDR3 region has 11 residues. Trimming cost V 3 bases and J 4 bases, with 3 bases left between them. CDR3 bases: TGTGCCAGCAGTTTTGGAGAGACCCAGTACTTC. Its protein product is CASSFGETQYF.

This clonotype was detected only a few times. A much larger clone lies one base from this, so it may be a read error. The genes are TRBV6-1 and TRBJ1-1; D unclear. The CDR3 covers 14 residues. The germline V gene encodes CDR1 MNHNS and CDR2 SASEGT. The CDR3 is CASREGPGNPEALF. The DNA for the CDR3 is TGTGCCAGCAGGGAAGGCCCGGGAAACCCTGAAGCTCTCTTT.

This clonotype was detected only once. A much larger clonotype is one base distant, so this may be a read error. The rearrangement uses TRBV6-1 and TRBJ2-1; 8 bases fit TRBD2. In germline, CDR1 is MNHNS, CDR2 SASEGT. The CDR3 loop spans 14 amino acids. The CDR3 here is CTSIAGGSYNEQFF. The CDR3 region has the DNA TGTACCAGCATTGCGGGGGGCTCCTACAATGAGCAGTTCTTC.

Comments on this clonotype: Germline is not matched at one junction end, which may reflect a read error. J is TRBJ1-3 and V is TRBV2; unclear D gene. Germline CDR1 reads SNHLY; CDR2 reads FYNNEI. The CDR3 runs to 15 residues. The CDR3 DNA reads as TGTGCCAGCAGTAAAGGGATTATCTCTGGAGACACCATATATTTT. This sequence encodes CASSKGIISGDTIYF.

This clonotype was found a few times. The chain couples TRBV6-1 to TRBJ2-1; 8 positions agree with TRBD2. The length of the CDR3 is 12 residues. Per the germline V gene, CDR1 is MNHNS and CDR2 is SASEGT. J gave up 15 bases and V 8 bases, and 12 bases lay outside the gene matches. This CDR3 reads CASFQGGLVGFF. The CDR3 DNA reads as TGTGCCAGCTTTCAAGGGGGACTAGTTGGGTTCTTC.

The CDR3 sequence: CASSWTQNTEAFF. CDR3 nucleotide sequence: TGTGCCAGCAGCTGGACACAGAACACTGAAGCTTTCTTT. The chain links TRBV7-9 to TRBJ1-1, with TRBD1 as a possible D gene (5 bases). CDR3 length: 13 amino acids. V dropped 4 bases and J dropped 1 base, with 7 bases sitting between them. Germline assignment: CDR1 SEHNR and CDR2 FQNEAQ (reference sequence).

This clonotype is medium-sized. J is TRBJ1-4 and V is TRBV7-9; D gene unclear. This CDR3 comprises 14 residues. The germline gives CDR1 SEHNR, CDR2 FQNEAQ (reference sequence). Trimming removed 4 bases from V and 5 bases from J, with 11 bases in between. CDR3 region: CASSSGRTNEKLFF. The CDR3 DNA is TGTGCCAGCAGCTCCGGACGGACGAATGAAAAACTGTTTTTT.

This clonotype was detected ten times or more. This chain connects TRBV12-3 or TRBV12-4 to TRBJ2-7, with a possible D match to TRBD1 (5 bases). This CDR3 is built from 14 residues. Trimming left V 4 bases short and J 4 bases short, with 14 bases between. CDR3 nucleotides: TGTGCCAGCAGTTCACACGACAGCCAGTACGAGCAGTACTTC. Translating it yields CASSSHDSQYEQYF.